The 25 T cell receptor beta chains reported below all come from one sample, sequenced in a study of blood T cells in healthy people across ages. A second PCR of about 6 to 11 cycles used a sample-barcoded 5' primer and a J-beta primer mix. TCRdb reanalysed the 5' RACE reads using MiXCR and keeps one entry per CDR3 protein. The top ten hold approximately 29% of the sample, which has about 640,000 distinct CDR3 sequences, roughly two fifths seen once. Sequenced material: blood. These receptors were obtained from a man of 80 years or more in good health.

This clonotype was recorded many times. The V call is TRBV6-1, the J call TRBJ2-1; D may match TRBD1 or TRBD2 (5 bases each). V was trimmed by 4 bases and J by 3 bases, leaving 13 bases between them. The CDR3 spans 15 residues. Germline CDR1 reads MNHNS; CDR2 reads SASEGT. The DNA of the CDR3 is TGTGCCAGCAGTGTCCGGGACCCCATCTACAATGAGCAGTTCTTC. This translates into CASSVRDPIYNEQFF.

This sequence joins TRBV20-1 and TRBJ2-5; 8 bases are shared with TRBD1. The DNA end is a closer match to TRBJ2-7, so the J assignment may be wrong. CDR3 length: 15 residues. Germline V gene lookup returns CDR1 DFQATT and CDR2 SNEGSKA (reference sequence). The CDR3 DNA sequence: TGCAGTGCCCTAACACTTACAGGGGGGTTGGTCGAGCAGTACTTC. This translates into CSALTLTGGLVEQYF.

The chain employs TRBV13 and TRBJ1-4, with unresolved D. Germline-derived CDR1 and CDR2 are PRHDT and FYEKMQ (reference sequence). This CDR3 contains 14 residues. V was cut by 2 bases and J by 4 bases, with 8 bases left in between. For the CDR3, the DNA is TGTGCCAGCAGCTTAATGCGGAATAATGAAAAACTGTTTTTT. Translated: CASSLMRNNEKLFF.

This chain uses TRBV29-1 with TRBJ1-1, with TRBD1 as a possible D gene (6 bases). V lost 8 bases and J 0 bases, leaving 13 bases between the germline ends. Germline V gives CDR1 SQVTM, CDR2 ANQGSEA. CDR3 length equals 13 residues. CDR3 region: CSIIGDMNTEAFF. CDR3 coding DNA: TGCAGCATCATAGGGGACATGAACACTGAAGCTTTCTTT.

This clonotype was observed a few times. The V gene is TRBV5-4, the J gene TRBJ1-1; D is perhaps TRBD1 (5 bases). The V gene lost 4 bases and the J gene lost 2 bases, with 9 bases spanning the gap. The CDR3 extends over 13 amino acids. Germline V gene lookup returns CDR1 SGHNT and CDR2 YYREEE (reference sequence). CDR3 DNA: TGTGCCAGCAGCGTGACAGATAACACTGAAGCTTTCTTT. Translation: CASSVTDNTEAFF.

The rearrangement uses TRBV20-1 and TRBJ1-1; D unclear. The germline V gene encodes CDR1 DFQATT and CDR2 SNEGSKA (reference sequence). The CDR3 runs 13 residues. V was trimmed by 4 bases and J by 4 bases, leaving 13 bases between them. As DNA, the CDR3 is TGCAGTGCTAAGGCAGGCCGGCCCACTGAAGCTTTCTTT. Translation: CSAKAGRPTEAFF.

The CDR3 spells CASSRQADEQYF. CDR3 coding DNA: TGTGCCAGCAGCCGACAGGCCGACGAGCAGTACTTC. The chain links TRBV6-1 to TRBJ2-7, with a possible D match to TRBD1 (6 bases). Trimming removed 6 bases from V and 5 bases from J, with 11 bases in between. The CDR3 contains 12 residues. Germline V gene lookup returns CDR1 MNHNS and CDR2 SASEGT.

There are a few counts of this clonotype. V gene TRBV7-2 combines with J gene TRBJ1-3; tentative D call: TRBD1 (6 bases). CDR3 length: 16 amino acids. CDR1 SGHTA and CDR2 FQGNSA come from the germline V gene. V was clipped by 4 bases and J by 0 bases, with 13 bases between them. In DNA, the CDR3 is TGTGCCAGCAGCTACTCCTCAGGGGCCTCTGGAAACACCATATATTTT. This codes for CASSYSSGASGNTIYF. The full variable domain, completed using reference TRBV7-2 and TRBJ1-3, is GAGVSQSPSNKVTEKGKDVELRCDPISGHTALYWYRQSLGQGLEFLIYFQGNSAPDKSGLPSDRFSAERTGGSVSTLTIQRTQQEDSAVYLCASSYSSGASGNTIYFGEGSWLTVV.

With regard to this clonotype: A much bigger clone sits one base away, suggesting this may be a read error. The gene calls are TRBV29-1 and TRBJ2-1; 12 nucleotides match TRBD2. CDR3 size: 14 residues. Germline CDR1 and CDR2: SQVTM and ANQGSEA. The V segment lost 5 bases and the J segment 13 bases; nucleotides outside the gene matches: 12. The DNA of the CDR3 is TGCAGCGTTCCTACTAGCGGGAGGTTGGAGACCCAGTTCTTC. Protein sequence: CSVPTSGRLETQFF.

The rearrangement joins TRBV5-1 to TRBJ2-1, with 7 bases matching TRBD2. CDR3 length: 18 amino acids. The trim removed 0 bases at V and 0 bases at J, leaving 9 bases unmatched. From germline, CDR1 is SGHRS and CDR2 YFSETQ. The CDR3 nucleotides read TGCGCCAGCAGCTTGGGACTAGCCCCAATAAGCTCCTACAATGAGCAGTTCTTC. Encoded protein: CASSLGLAPISSYNEQFF.

This clonotype was seen a handful of times. V is TRBV6-2 or TRBV6-3 and J is TRBJ2-4; 10 bases agree with TRBD2. Per germline, CDR1 MNHEY and CDR2 SVGEGT. The V gene end was trimmed by 7 bases and the J gene end by 0 bases; junction bases not matched to a gene: 21. The CDR3 has 21 amino acids. CDR3 DNA: TGTGCCAGCACTGTTTTCTGGAGCGGGAGGGCCGAGAAGCTAGCCAAAAACATTCAGTACTTC. Its protein is CASTVFWSGRAEKLAKNIQYF.

This clonotype has just one count. The V gene is TRBV4-2, the J gene TRBJ1-6; tentative D call: TRBD1 (6 bases). Trimming removed 0 bases at V and 9 bases at J, with 9 bases between. Germline V gene data show CDR1 as LGHNA and CDR2 as YNFKEQ. CDR3 length: 14 residues. CDR3 protein: CASSQERGGSPLHF. CDR3 nucleotides: TGTGCCAGCAGCCAAGAGAGGGGGGGTTCACCCCTCCACTTT.

A note on this clonotype: A clone one base away is much larger, so this may be a read error. V usage is TRBV20-1 and J usage is TRBJ2-4, with 7 nucleotides matching TRBD1. The J call may be faulty, since TRBJ2-7 better matches the DNA end. The CDR3 covers 13 residues. Germline V gives CDR1 DFQATT, CDR2 SNEGSKA (reference sequence). CDR3 sequence reads: CSALGRGRNEQYF. The CDR3 bases are TGCAGTGCCCTCGGAAGGGGGCGAAACGAGCAGTACTTC.

The chain recombines TRBV7-9 with TRBJ2-1, with D hard to call. Germline V gene lookup returns CDR1 SEHNR and CDR2 FQNEAQ (reference sequence). Trimming took off 4 bases at V and 12 bases at J, with 19 bases between the two ends. CDR3 length equals 14 residues. The CDR3 protein is CASSSLIATSVQFF. The CDR3 DNA follows: TGTGCCAGCAGCTCCTTAATAGCCACCTCAGTGCAGTTCTTC. The full variable domain, in which reference TRBV7-9 and TRBJ2-1 provide the parts outside the CDR3, is DTGVSQNPRHKITKRGQNVTFRCDPISEHNRLYWYRQTLGQGPEFLTYFQNEAQLEKSRLLSDRFSAERPKGSFSTLEIQRTEQGDSAMYLCASSSLIATSVQFFGPGTRLTVL.

The sample holds a few counts of this clonotype. The CDR3 loop is CASSVAVNYNEQFF. CDR3 nucleotide sequence: TGTGCCAGCAGCGTAGCCGTTAATTACAATGAGCAGTTCTTC. The chain joins TRBV9 to TRBJ2-1; D is unclear. Germline values: CDR1 SGDLS, CDR2 YYNGEE. The CDR3 is 14 amino acids. Trimming stripped 0 bases from V and 4 bases from J, with 8 bases between.

With regard to this clonotype: A junction boundary mismatches the germline segment, possibly from a read error. The chain joins TRBV6-1 to TRBJ2-5, with 11 bases matching TRBD2. CDR1 MNHNS and CDR2 SASEGT come from the germline V gene. The CDR3 length is 15 residues. The DNA for the CDR3 is TGTCCCAGCATCAGTAGCGGGGGGGCCAGTGAGACCCAGTACTTC. Residues: CPSISSGGASETQYF.

This chain joins TRBV20-1 and TRBJ2-1, with D unresolved. V shed 5 bases and J shed 5 bases, with 7 bases lying between them. Germline-derived CDR1 and CDR2 are DFQATT and SNEGSKA (reference sequence). CDR3 length equals 11 residues. The CDR3 loop is CSALRDNEQFF. The CDR3 DNA follows: TGCAGTGCTCTTCGAGACAATGAGCAGTTCTTC.

Comments on this clonotype: One junction end disagrees with the germline gene, perhaps due to a read error. The chain uses TRBV29-1 and TRBJ2-7; possibly TRBD1 or TRBD2 for D (5 bases each). The J call is doubtful: the DNA matches TRBJ2-5 better. The CDR3 is made up of 11 amino acids. From germline, CDR1 is SQVTM and CDR2 ANQGSEA. CDR3 amino acids: CSGEPGQTQYF. The DNA of the CDR3 is TGCAGCGGTGAACCGGGACAGACCCAGTACTTC.

There are a few counts of this clonotype. The rearrangement uses TRBV24-1 and TRBJ2-5, with D tentatively TRBD2 (5 bases). The germline V gene has CDR1 KGHDR and CDR2 SFDVKD. V was shortened by 1 base and J by 5 bases, with 7 bases between the two germline ends. This CDR3 is built from 13 residues. CDR3 loop: CATSDLGLETQYF. The CDR3 nucleotides read TGTGCCACCAGTGATTTAGGACTCGAGACCCAGTACTTC.

V is TRBV6-5 and J is TRBJ2-1; perhaps TRBD1 as D (5 bases). The V gene lost 8 bases and the J gene lost 0 bases, with 14 bases spanning the gap. The CDR3 extends over 15 amino acids. Germline V lookup: CDR1 MNHEY, CDR2 SVGAGI. The CDR3 loop is CASPTTGSSYNEQFF. The CDR3 region has the DNA TGTGCCAGCCCCACAACAGGTAGCTCCTACAATGAGCAGTTCTTC.

The chain has TRBV19 and TRBJ1-5; D uncertain. This CDR3 comprises 15 residues. Germline V gene data show CDR1 as LNHDA and CDR2 as SQIVND (reference sequence). V lost 7 bases to trimming and J lost 0 bases, with 13 bases between them. The CDR3 protein is CASNRLADSNQPQHF. Here the CDR3 DNA reads TGTGCCAGTAATCGATTGGCGGATAGCAATCAGCCCCAGCATTTT.

The chain recombines TRBV5-5 with TRBJ2-2; 7 nucleotides align to TRBD1. The trim removed 5 bases at V and 6 bases at J, leaving 10 bases unmatched. The CDR3 has 15 residues. The germline CDR1 and CDR2 sequences are SGHKS and YYEKEE (reference sequence). For the CDR3, the DNA is TGTGCCAGCAGACGTGGGACAGATGTAGCCGGGGAGCTGTTTTTT. Translating it yields CASRRGTDVAGELFF.

On this clonotype itself: This may be a read error, as it is one base from a much larger clone. The CDR3 DNA follows: TGCGCCAGCAGCCGACGGGGAATCGAAAACACCATATATTTT. It codes for CASSRRGIENTIYF. The rearrangement links TRBV4-1 to TRBJ1-3; D is unclear. V dropped 4 bases and J dropped 6 bases, with 13 bases sitting between them. CDR1 MGHRA and CDR2 YSYEKL come from the germline V gene. This CDR3 is built from 14 residues.

The chain has TRBV5-1 and TRBJ2-7; D not certain. Germline CDR1 reads SGHRS; CDR2 reads YFSETQ. The ends were cut back, 0 bases at V and 7 bases at J, with 11 bases in the middle. The CDR3 spans 13 residues. The CDR3 here is CASSLVVGAEQYF. The CDR3 DNA follows: TGCGCCAGCAGCTTGGTGGTCGGAGCAGAGCAGTACTTC.

This rearrangement joins TRBV6-2 or TRBV6-3 to TRBJ1-2; D uncertain. Trimming took 7 bases from V and 2 from J, leaving 14 bases between them. Germline V gene lookup returns CDR1 MNHEY and CDR2 SVGEGT. The CDR3 is made up of 14 amino acids. CDR3 loop: CASTEGQNNYGYTF. CDR3 coding DNA: TGTGCCAGCACCGAGGGCCAAAACAACTATGGCTACACCTTC.